Shown below are 18 T cell receptor beta chains from a single sample sequenced in a study of T cell responses to AZD1222 COVID-19 vaccine. Using immunoSEQ multiplex PCR, the repertoire was profiled, and TCRdb retains in-frame clones only, with some absent. The sample lists roughly 200,000 clones, about 93% seen once, with under 1.1% in the top ten. This sample comprised peripheral blood, obtained 28 days after the second dose of the MenACWY control vaccine. The receptors were gathered from an adult who received the MenACWY meningococcal vaccine as a control.

This clone was seen more than once but under ten times. The chain uses TRBV7-2 and TRBJ1-6, with D hard to call. CDR1 SGHTA and CDR2 FQGNSA come from the germline V gene. The CDR3 loop spans 12 amino acids. V lost 6 bases to trimming and J lost 3 bases, with 3 bases between them. The CDR3: CASSLYNSPLHF. The CDR3 DNA is TGTGCCAGCAGTCTCTATAATTCACCCCTCCACTTT.

The chain links TRBV11-2 to TRBJ1-6, with a tentative D call TRBD1 (6 bases). Trimming shortened V by 5 bases and J by 8 bases, and 19 bases separated the two germline ends. The CDR3 is 16 amino acids. Looked up from germline, CDR1 is SGHAT and CDR2 is FQNNGV. For the CDR3, the DNA is TGTGCCAGCAGCCGATGGACAGTTAGCGATTATTCACCCCTCCACTTT. Protein sequence: CASSRWTVSDYSPLHF. Supplemented by reference TRBV11-2 and TRBJ1-6, the full variable domain reads EAGVAQSPRYKIIEKRQSVAFWCNPISGHATLYWYQQILGQGPKLLIQFQNNGVVDDSQLPKDRFSAERLKGVDSTLKIQPAKLEDSAVYLCASSRWTVSDYSPLHFGNGTRLTVT.

The chain couples TRBV11-2 to TRBJ2-5, with 9 nucleotides matching TRBD1. The V segment lost 4 bases and the J segment 1 base; nucleotides outside the gene matches: 7. Germline values: CDR1 SGHAT, CDR2 FQNNGV. There are 16 residues in the CDR3. The CDR3 loop reads CASSYIGQGPQETQYF. DNA for the CDR3: TGTGCCAGCAGCTACATCGGACAGGGGCCCCAAGAGACCCAGTACTTC.

The V gene is TRBV5-1, the J gene TRBJ1-2, with D perhaps matching TRBD1 (6 bases). From germline, CDR1 is SGHRS and CDR2 YFSETQ. Trimming took 4 bases from V and 7 from J, leaving 17 bases between them. The CDR3 length is 14 residues. CDR3 sequence: CASSPRGQVGGYTF. In nucleotides, the CDR3 is TGCGCCAGCAGCCCCCGGGGGCAAGTAGGTGGCTACACCTTC.

This clone was seen only once. The chain employs TRBV18 and TRBJ2-1, with D possibly TRBD1 on 5 matching bases. Germline V gene lookup returns CDR1 KGHSH and CDR2 LQKENI. Trimming took off 0 bases at V and 12 bases at J, with 24 bases between the two ends. CDR3 length: 17 residues. The CDR3 here is CASSPPEDTPYNRGQFF. The CDR3 nucleotides are TGTGCCAGCTCACCACCTGAGGACACGCCATACAATAGGGGGCAGTTCTTC.

This clone was found once. The rearrangement uses TRBV29-1 and TRBJ2-1, with TRBD2 identical over 10 bases. Germline CDR1 SQVTM, CDR2 ANQGSEA. The CDR3 is 13 residues long. V lost 0 bases and J lost 7; bases outside the gene matches: 0. In nucleotides, the CDR3 is TGCAGCGTTGAAGAACTAGCGGGGAATGAGCAGTTCTTC. Its protein is CSVEELAGNEQFF.

The V gene is TRBV5-1, the J gene TRBJ1-2, with D hard to call. The V gene's germline CDR1 is SGHRS and CDR2 YFSETQ. V was shortened by 0 bases and J by 0 bases, with 9 bases between the two germline ends. CDR3 size: 15 residues. The CDR3 is CASSLDVGTNYGYTF. DNA of the CDR3: TGCGCCAGCAGCTTGGACGTGGGAACTAACTATGGCTACACCTTC.

The J gene is TRBJ2-3, the V gene TRBV5-4; no firm D call. V was pared by 0 bases and J by 3 bases, with 5 bases between. The CDR3 runs to 13 residues. The germline gives CDR1 SGHNT, CDR2 YYREEE (reference sequence). CDR3 amino acids: CASSLAETDTQYF. CDR3 nucleotide sequence: TGTGCCAGCAGCTTGGCGGAGACAGATACGCAGTATTTT.

V gene TRBV7-2 combines with J gene TRBJ1-3; TRBD1 matches 8 bases. The germline V gene has CDR1 SGHTA and CDR2 FQGNSA. The CDR3 length is 16 residues. Unmatched junction bases numbered 4, after V lost 3 bases and J lost 0 bases. The CDR3 coding sequence is TGTGCCAGCAGCTTGACCGGGACAGGCTCTGGAAACACCATATATTTT. It is translated as CASSLTGTGSGNTIYF.

This sequence joins TRBV5-4 and TRBJ2-3, with D possibly matching TRBD2 (7 bases). Germline CDR1 is SGHNT and CDR2 is YYREEE (reference sequence). Trimming pared 4 bases from V and 3 bases from J, leaving 18 bases between. This CDR3 has 16 amino acids. For the CDR3, the DNA is TGTGCCAGCAGCCCCCCGCCCGGGGGGCGAACAGATACGCAGTATTTT. The encoded protein is CASSPPPGGRTDTQYF.

This CDR3 reads CSVVGGAGSRAFF. CDR3 DNA: TGCAGCGTCGTCGGGGGCGCAGGATCTAGGGCTTTCTTT. This chain joins TRBV29-1 and TRBJ1-1; possible D gene TRBD1, 6 bases. Germline V gives CDR1 SQVTM, CDR2 ANQGSEA. Trimming cost V 6 bases and J 11 bases, with 22 bases left between them. This CDR3 is built from 13 residues.

The V gene is TRBV10-2, the J gene TRBJ1-2; D uncertain. V dropped 3 bases and J dropped 2 bases, with 7 bases sitting between them. The CDR3 spans 13 residues. Germline CDR1 and CDR2: WSHSY and SAAADI. CDR3 region: CASSETGNYGYTF. As DNA, the CDR3 is TGCGCCAGCAGTGAAACGGGGAACTATGGCTACACCTTC.

This chain connects TRBV6-2 or TRBV6-3 to TRBJ1-2; the D is unclear. Between the trimmed V and J ends, which lost 0 bases and 4 bases, there was a span of 9 bases. The CDR3 is made up of 14 amino acids. Germline V gives CDR1 MNHEY, CDR2 SVGEGT. In DNA, the CDR3 is TGTGCCAGCAGTTACTCGATCGACACCTATGGCTACACCTTC. It yields the protein CASSYSIDTYGYTF.

The CDR3 DNA sequence: TGTGCCAGCAGTTCCAGGGTACGGAACACTGAAGCTTTCTTT. It codes for CASSSRVRNTEAFF. The chain uses TRBV6-5 and TRBJ1-1; a weak D match, TRBD1 (5 bases). The CDR3 runs to 14 residues. Deletions cut 4 bases from V and 1 base from J, with 10 bases between. CDR1 is MNHEY, CDR2 SVGAGI, per germline.

This clone was counted a single time. V is TRBV5-4 and J is TRBJ2-1, with 9 bases matching TRBD2. Germline CDR1 and CDR2: SGHNT and YYREEE (reference sequence). CDR3 length: 13 amino acids. V shed 4 bases, J shed 6 bases, and the junction held 2 bases outside the gene matches. The CDR3 DNA reads TGTGCCAGCAGCAATAGCGGGGGCAATGAGCAGTTCTTC. Its protein product is CASSNSGGNEQFF.

This clone has a single count. The chain combines TRBV24-1 with TRBJ2-2; D is unresolved. The CDR3 totals 13 residues. V shed 2 bases and J shed 6 bases, with 6 bases lying between them. Germline V gene sequence: CDR1 KGHDR, CDR2 SFDVKD. This chain's CDR3 is CATSDSLAGELFF. The DNA of the CDR3 is TGTGCCACCAGTGATTCCCTAGCCGGGGAGCTGTTTTTT.

The gene calls are TRBV6-4 and TRBJ2-3; D is possibly TRBD2 (6 bases). The CDR3 consists of 13 residues. Germline loops: CDR1 MRHNA, CDR2 SNTAGT. V shed 3 bases and J shed 6 bases, with 10 bases lying between them. The CDR3 protein is CASSELGGDTQYF. CDR3 nucleotide sequence: TGTGCCAGCAGTGAACTGGGAGGTGATACGCAGTATTTT.

CDR3 sequence reads: CASSFDSLTEAFF. The CDR3 nucleotides are TGTGCCAGCAGTTTCGACAGCCTCACTGAAGCTTTCTTT. J is TRBJ1-1 and V is TRBV28; D perhaps matches TRBD1 (5 bases). The CDR3 has 13 amino acids. V lost 3 bases, J lost 4 bases, and 9 bases lay in between. In germline, CDR1 is MDHEN, CDR2 SYDVKM. The full variable domain, in which reference TRBV28 and TRBJ1-1 provide the parts outside the CDR3, is DVKVTQSSRYLVKRTGEKVFLECVQDMDHENMFWYRQDPGLGLRLIYFSYDVKMKEKGDIPEGYSVSREKKERFSLILESASTNQTSMYLCASSFDSLTEAFFGQGTRLTVV.